These 27 T cell receptor beta chains were sequenced from one sample in a study of cytomegalovirus exposure and HLA in healthy donors. Sequencing used immunoSEQ multiplex PCR; TCRdb keeps in-frame clones, though not all of them. The sample records some 150,000 clones, approximately 86% being singletons. Material: PBMCs. These receptors were collected from a young man in good health and CMV-seropositive.

The chain recombines TRBV7-2 with TRBJ2-4, with D tentatively TRBD2 (6 bases). CDR3 size: 15 residues. V lost 1 base and J 8 bases, leaving 15 bases between the germline ends. Germline lookup yields CDR1 SGHTA and CDR2 FQGNSA. The CDR3 sequence: CASSLGFGGIDIQYF. CDR3 bases: TGTGCCAGCAGCTTAGGTTTCGGGGGAATTGACATTCAGTACTTC.

This clone was seen only once. V is TRBV2 and J is TRBJ2-5; a weak D match, TRBD2 (5 bases). Germline CDR1 and CDR2: SNHLY and FYNNEI. V was cut by 5 bases and J by 2 bases, with 9 bases left in between. The CDR3 runs to 13 residues. The CDR3 DNA reads TGTGCCAGCAGTACACCGGGACAAGAGACCCAGTACTTC. The encoded protein is CASSTPGQETQYF.

Concerning this clone itself: This specimen includes other DNA sequences encoding the same CDR3. The gene calls are TRBV9 and TRBJ2-7, with D hard to call. The CDR3 is 13 amino acids. CDR1 and CDR2 (germline): SGDLS, YYNGEE. V lost 0 bases, J lost 0 bases, and 4 bases lay in between. CDR3 protein: CASSVGSSYEQYF. The CDR3 nucleotides are TGTGCCAGCAGCGTAGGGAGCTCCTACGAGCAGTACTTC.

V is TRBV13 and J is TRBJ2-7; TRBD2 matches 7 bases. J lost 1 base, V lost 5 bases, and 11 bases had no gene match. This CDR3 region has 16 residues. In germline, CDR1 is PRHDT, CDR2 FYEKMQ (reference sequence). DNA of the CDR3: TGTGCCAGCAGCCCACCTGGACTAGGGGCTTCCTACGAGCAGTACTTC. Its translation: CASSPPGLGASYEQYF.

The J gene is TRBJ2-3, the V gene TRBV9, with TRBD2 matching over 8 bases. The CDR3 totals 15 residues. With 2 bases clipped from V and 4 bases from J, the junction kept 6 bases outside the gene matches. The germline gives CDR1 SGDLS, CDR2 YYNGEE. The CDR3 reads CASSVGGGIADTQYF. CDR3 nucleotides: TGTGCCAGCAGCGTCGGGGGGGGTATTGCAGATACGCAGTATTTT.

V gene TRBV4-2 combines with J gene TRBJ2-3; TRBD2 might be the D (6 bases). V lost 5 bases to trimming and J lost 8 bases, with 26 bases between them. Per germline, CDR1 LGHNA and CDR2 YNFKEQ. The CDR3 runs 17 residues. CDR3 nucleotide sequence: TGTGCCAGCAGCATCGAAGGACTACGGAACTCAAATGGTACGCAGTATTTT. Its protein product is CASSIEGLRNSNGTQYF.

The chain employs TRBV29-1 and TRBJ1-1; TRBD1 aligns across 8 bases. This CDR3 comprises 15 residues. Trimming at V came to 5 bases and at J to 3 bases, leaving 11 bases not matched to a gene. In germline, CDR1 is SQVTM, CDR2 ANQGSEA. The CDR3 region has the DNA TGCAGCGTTCAGGGGGGCAGGGGGCTGTACACTGAAGCTTTCTTT. Amino acids: CSVQGGRGLYTEAFF.

The chain links TRBV11-2 to TRBJ1-1; no definite D call. In germline, CDR1 is SGHAT, CDR2 FQNNGV. The V end lost 3 bases, the J end lost 8 bases, and 19 bases lay between the germline ends. The CDR3 has 15 amino acids. As DNA, the CDR3 is TGTGCCAGCAGCTTTTTTGCGGTCCCACCGCCAGAAGCTTTCTTT. This sequence encodes CASSFFAVPPPEAFF.

The V gene is TRBV6-1, the J gene TRBJ2-3; 7 bases align to TRBD1. The CDR3 spans 15 residues. Trimming at V came to 5 bases and at J to 1 base, leaving 6 bases not matched to a gene. Germline CDR1 and CDR2: MNHNS and SASEGT. The chain's CDR3 is CASSRSQGGTDTQYF. For the CDR3, the DNA is TGTGCCAGCAGTCGGTCCCAGGGGGGCACAGATACGCAGTATTTT.

The chain combines TRBV4-2 with TRBJ1-1; no clear D. Trimming pared 4 bases from V and 1 base from J, leaving 10 bases between. Germline lookup yields CDR1 LGHNA and CDR2 YNFKEQ. The CDR3 runs to 14 residues. CDR3 nucleotides: TGTGCCAGCAGCCCCGGTCGGGGGAACACTGAAGCTTTCTTT. This gives the protein CASSPGRGNTEAFF.

The chain couples TRBV7-9 to TRBJ1-1; D gene ambiguous. This CDR3 contains 12 residues. The germline gives CDR1 SEHNR, CDR2 FQNEAQ (reference sequence). V was shortened by 4 bases and J by 6 bases, with 9 bases between the two germline ends. The CDR3 bases are TGTGCCAGCAGCTGGCCGGGGTCTGAAGCTTTCTTT. Amino acids: CASSWPGSEAFF. The variable domain in full, completed from reference TRBV7-9 and TRBJ1-1, reads DTGVSQNPRHKITKRGQNVTFRCDPISEHNRLYWYRQTLGQGPEFLTYFQNEAQLEKSRLLSDRFSAERPKGSFSTLEIQRTEQGDSAMYLCASSWPGSEAFFGQGTRLTVV.

The rearrangement links TRBV29-1 to TRBJ2-1, with a possible D match to TRBD2 (5 bases). The V and J ends lost 4 bases and 1 base respectively, with 8 bases between them. The CDR3 sequence is 13 residues long. Germline-derived CDR1 and CDR2 are SQVTM and ANQGSEA. CDR3 sequence (DNA): TGCAGCGTTGTGCGGGTGTCCTACAATGAGCAGTTCTTC. Its translation: CSVVRVSYNEQFF.

This clone was seen a single time. The chain is built from TRBV11-1 and TRBJ1-6; 8 bases fit TRBD1. This CDR3 is 16 amino acids long. Trimming at V came to 2 bases and at J to 5 bases, leaving 5 bases not matched to a gene. CDR1 is SGHAT and CDR2 is FQDESV in the germline V gene (reference sequence). The CDR3 region has the DNA TGTGCCAGCAGCTTATCAAGACAGGGGAATAATTCACCCCTCCACTTT. This gives the protein CASSLSRQGNNSPLHF. Combining the CDR3 with reference TRBV11-1 and TRBJ1-6 gives the whole variable domain EAEVAQSPRYKITEKSQAVAFWCDPISGHATLYWYRQILGQGPELLVQFQDESVVDDSQLPKDRFSAERLKGVDSTLKIQPAELGDSAMYLCASSLSRQGNNSPLHFGNGTRLTVT.

V is TRBV12-5 and J is TRBJ1-2; 7 bases line up with TRBD1. The length of the CDR3 is 16 residues. V gave up 2 bases and J gave up 2 bases; unmatched junction bases: 8. CDR1 and CDR2 from the germline V gene are LGHNT and FRNRAP. CDR3 DNA: TGTGCTAGTGGTTTGCCTCCCCGGGACAGAAACTATGGCTACACCTTC. It is translated as CASGLPPRDRNYGYTF. Full variable domain (rest looked up from reference TRBV12-5 and TRBJ1-2): DARVTQTPRHKVTEMGQEVTMRCQPILGHNTVFWYRQTMMQGLELLAYFRNRAPLDDSGMPKDRFSAEMPDATLATLKIQPSEPRDSAVYFCASGLPPRDRNYGYTFGSGTRLTVV.

This clone appeared once. The rearrangement joins TRBV2 to TRBJ2-1; 11 nucleotides match TRBD2. This CDR3 region has 15 residues. V lost 8 bases to trimming and J lost 5 bases; unmatched junction nucleotides: 8. CDR1 and CDR2 from the germline V gene are SNHLY and FYNNEI. CDR3 sequence (DNA): TGTGCCAGCCGGACCCTAGCGGGAGGCGACAATGAGCAGTTCTTC. It translates to CASRTLAGGDNEQFF.

The gene calls are TRBV13 and TRBJ2-4; the D is unclear. Trimming pared 7 bases from V and 0 bases from J, leaving 10 bases between. The CDR3 consists of 14 residues. Germline V gene lookup returns CDR1 PRHDT and CDR2 FYEKMQ (reference sequence). CDR3 in DNA: TGTGCCAGCACCAATAGTCTAGCCAAAAACATTCAGTACTTC. As protein: CASTNSLAKNIQYF. The entire variable domain, with the rest obtained from reference TRBV13 and TRBJ2-4, is as follows: AAGVIQSPRHLIKEKRETATLKCYPIPRHDTVYWYQQGPGQDPQFLISFYEKMQSDKGSIPDRFSAQQFSDYHSELNMSSLELGDSALYFCASTNSLAKNIQYFGAGTRLSVL.

The chain joins TRBV19 to TRBJ2-7; TRBD2 matches at 12 bases. Germline CDR1 reads LNHDA; CDR2 reads SQIVND (reference sequence). J gave up 3 bases and V 5 bases, and 2 bases lay outside the gene matches. This CDR3 contains 14 residues. The CDR3 sequence: CASSGTSGFYEQYF. DNA for the CDR3: TGTGCCAGTAGTGGGACTAGCGGGTTCTACGAGCAGTACTTC. The variable domain in full, completed from reference TRBV19 and TRBJ2-7, reads DGGITQSPKYLFRKEGQNVTLSCEQNLNHDAMYWYRQDPGQGLRLIYYSQIVNDFQKGDIAEGYSVSREKKESFPLTVTSAQKNPTAFYLCASSGTSGFYEQYFGPGTRLTVT.

CDR3 loop: CASRLSGGLAGSEQFF. The CDR3 nucleotides read TGCGCCAGCAGGCTGAGTGGGGGACTAGCGGGAAGTGAGCAGTTCTTC. The rearrangement uses TRBV5-1 and TRBJ2-1, with TRBD2 identical over 13 bases. CDR1 is SGHRS and CDR2 is YFSETQ in the germline V gene. The CDR3 consists of 16 residues. Losses at the gene ends were 5 bases for V and 9 bases for J; bases not matched to a gene: 11.

The chain employs TRBV7-9 and TRBJ2-7; weak D call: TRBD2 (6 bases). Trimming stripped 0 bases from V and 7 bases from J, with 10 bases between. This CDR3 has 13 amino acids. Germline CDR1 SEHNR, CDR2 FQNEAQ (reference sequence). The CDR3 loop reads CASSLAGLTEQYF. CDR3 in DNA: TGTGCCAGCAGCTTAGCGGGACTGACGGAGCAGTACTTC.

This sequence joins TRBV6-5 and TRBJ2-3; tentative D call: TRBD2 (5 bases). Trimming left V 0 bases short and J 12 bases short, with 7 bases between. This CDR3 is 11 amino acids long. Germline-derived CDR1 and CDR2 are MNHEY and SVGAGI. CDR3 amino acids: CASSYSGVQYF. Written as DNA, the CDR3 is TGTGCCAGCAGTTACTCGGGAGTTCAGTATTTT.

V and J are TRBV7-2 and TRBJ1-1, with TRBD1 as a possible D gene (5 bases). Between the trimmed V and J ends, which lost 4 bases and 9 bases, there was a span of 12 bases. CDR3 size: 12 residues. Per the germline V gene, CDR1 is SGHTA and CDR2 is FQGNSA. The CDR3 loop is CASSSQGWKAFF. The DNA for the CDR3 is TGTGCCAGCAGCTCCCAGGGTTGGAAAGCTTTCTTT.

The chain recombines TRBV27 with TRBJ2-7; 9 positions agree with TRBD2. The V segment lost 3 bases and the J segment 5 bases; nucleotides outside the gene matches: 11. This CDR3 has 16 residues. In germline, CDR1 is MNHEY, CDR2 SMNVEV (reference sequence). The CDR3 protein is CASSFGAGGDVDEQYF. The CDR3 DNA sequence: TGTGCCAGCAGTTTCGGGGCGGGAGGGGATGTTGACGAGCAGTACTTC.

The genes are TRBV5-1 and TRBJ2-6; a weak D match, TRBD2 (5 bases). CDR3 length equals 15 residues. Trimming cost V 1 base and J 5 bases, with 10 bases left between them. Looked up from germline, CDR1 is SGHRS and CDR2 is YFSETQ. CDR3 nucleotides: TGCGCCAGCAGCTTGATGGGAGTCTGGGCCAACGTCCTGACTTTC. It specifies CASSLMGVWANVLTF.

This chain connects TRBV2 to TRBJ2-1, with TRBD2 as a possible D gene (6 bases). This CDR3 is 15 amino acids long. Germline assignment: CDR1 SNHLY and CDR2 FYNNEI. V lost 6 bases to trimming and J lost 10 bases, with 22 bases between them. CDR3 region: CASRVRPASEGEQFF. The CDR3 coding sequence is TGTGCCAGCAGGGTTCGACCCGCTAGCGAGGGCGAGCAGTTCTTC.

The chain links TRBV30 to TRBJ1-2, with D uncertain. CDR3 length: 14 residues. Germline assignment: CDR1 GTSNPN and CDR2 SVGIG (reference sequence). Trimming left V 0 bases short and J 8 bases short, with 16 bases between. CDR3 nucleotide sequence: TGTGCCTGGAGTGTACTGGGAGGAGTAGAGGGCTACACCTTC. Its translation: CAWSVLGGVEGYTF.

J is TRBJ2-7 and V is TRBV7-8; 7 bases line up with TRBD2. Germline values: CDR1 SGHVS, CDR2 FQNEAQ. V gave up 3 bases and J gave up 2 bases; unmatched junction bases: 7. There are 15 residues in the CDR3. CDR3 sequence reads: CASSFSGGGTYEQYF. The CDR3 DNA follows: TGTGCCAGCAGCTTTAGTGGGGGAGGGACCTACGAGCAGTACTTC.

The rearrangement uses TRBV28 and TRBJ1-4, with TRBD1 as a possible D gene (5 bases). V dropped 2 bases and J dropped 5 bases, with 9 bases sitting between them. This CDR3 region has 14 residues. Germline CDR1 is MDHEN and CDR2 is SYDVKM. The CDR3 loop reads CASSLQGSNEKLFF. CDR3 nucleotide sequence: TGTGCCAGCAGTTTACAGGGATCCAATGAAAAACTGTTTTTT.